This note documents a single T cell receptor (beta chain) sequence. This specimen belongs to a study of blood T cell repertoires in COVID-19. Study overall: Sources were T cells, B-cell-depleted T cells, or PBMCs; the material itself was cDNA or gDNA.

In the source study's methods: Reference gene primer amplification in the assay estimated nucleated cell counts. Using immunoSEQ multiplex PCR, the repertoire was profiled, and TCRdb retains in-frame clones only, with some absent. For V, J and clone size, that table is used; D and trimming come from the DNA. The table records a few hundred thousand clones, nearly 90% of them present only once. The CDR3 has 15 amino acids. Trimming shortened V by 3 bases and J by 3 bases, and 14 bases separated the two germline ends. Germline values: CDR1 SGHRS, CDR2 YFSETQ. Sequenced sample: peripheral blood. V and J are TRBV5-1 and TRBJ2-3; tentatively, D is TRBD1 (8 bases). The sequence was obtained from a young man with active or convalescent COVID-19. CDR3 sequence: CASSWTGRVTDTQYF. The CDR3 bases are TGCGCCAGCAGCTGGACAGGGAGGGTAACAGATACGCAGTATTTT.